This record concerns one T cell receptor beta chain sequence. Data came from immunoSEQ multiplex PCR; TCRdb stores just in-frame clones and leaves some out. The sample has approximately 500,000 clones, around 73% seen once. This entry comes from a study of shared clonotypes between healthy human individuals. Study as a whole: Aged between 18 and 49, the donors were a couple of women and three men.

V was cut by 10 bases and J by 0 bases, with 13 bases left in between. Per the germline V gene, CDR1 is MDHEN and CDR2 is SYDVKM. This CDR3 region has 13 residues. The chain employs TRBV28 and TRBJ2-7; no reliable D call. Sequencing was performed on PBMCs. The receptor was isolated from a woman aged 40 to 50 in good health. Some clones in this sample may be carry-over from other donors' samples. The CDR3 loop reads CATAIESSYEQYF. In DNA, the CDR3 is TGTGCCACGGCAATCGAGAGCTCCTACGAGCAGTACTTC. Complete variable domain (other parts from reference TRBV28 and TRBJ2-7): DVKVTQSSRYLVKRTGEKVFLECVQDMDHENMFWYRQDPGLGLRLIYFSYDVKMKEKGDIPEGYSVSREKKERFSLILESASTNQTSMYLCATAIESSYEQYFGPGTRLTVT.